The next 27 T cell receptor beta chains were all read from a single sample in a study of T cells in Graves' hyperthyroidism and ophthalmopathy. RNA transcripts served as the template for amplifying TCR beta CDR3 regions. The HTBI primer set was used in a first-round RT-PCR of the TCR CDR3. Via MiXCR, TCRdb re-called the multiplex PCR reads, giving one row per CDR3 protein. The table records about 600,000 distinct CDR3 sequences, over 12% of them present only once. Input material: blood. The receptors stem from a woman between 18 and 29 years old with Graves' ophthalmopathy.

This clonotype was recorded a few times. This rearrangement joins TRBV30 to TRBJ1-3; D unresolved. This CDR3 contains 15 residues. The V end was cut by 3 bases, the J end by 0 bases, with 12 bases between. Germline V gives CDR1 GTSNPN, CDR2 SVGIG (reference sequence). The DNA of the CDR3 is TGTGCCTGGAGGGGAAGATCTTTCTCTGGAAACACCATATATTTT. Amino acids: CAWRGRSFSGNTIYF.

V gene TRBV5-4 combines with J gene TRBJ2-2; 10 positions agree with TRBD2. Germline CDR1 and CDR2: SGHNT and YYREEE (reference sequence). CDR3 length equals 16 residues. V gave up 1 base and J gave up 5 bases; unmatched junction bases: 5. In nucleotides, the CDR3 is TGTGCCAGCAGCTTGACTAGCGGGGCCGTAACCGGGGAGCTGTTTTTT. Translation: CASSLTSGAVTGELFF.

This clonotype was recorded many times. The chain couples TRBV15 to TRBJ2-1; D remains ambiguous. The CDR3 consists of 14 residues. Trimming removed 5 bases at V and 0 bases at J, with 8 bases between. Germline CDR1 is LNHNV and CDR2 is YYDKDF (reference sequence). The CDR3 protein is CATSPVSSYNEQFF. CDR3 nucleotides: TGTGCCACCAGCCCGGTAAGCTCCTACAATGAGCAGTTCTTC.

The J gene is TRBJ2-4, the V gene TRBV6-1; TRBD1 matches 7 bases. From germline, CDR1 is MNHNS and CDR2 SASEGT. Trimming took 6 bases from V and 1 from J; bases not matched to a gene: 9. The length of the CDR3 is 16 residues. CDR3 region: CASRPQGWVAKNIQYF. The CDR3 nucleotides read TGTGCCAGCAGGCCACAGGGGTGGGTGGCCAAAAACATTCAGTACTTC.

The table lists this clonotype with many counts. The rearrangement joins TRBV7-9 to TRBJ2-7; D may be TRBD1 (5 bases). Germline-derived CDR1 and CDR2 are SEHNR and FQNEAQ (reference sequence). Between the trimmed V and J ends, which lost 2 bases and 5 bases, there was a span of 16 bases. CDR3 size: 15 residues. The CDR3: CASSLILDSFNEQYF. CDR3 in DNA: TGTGCCAGCAGCTTAATTCTCGACAGTTTCAACGAGCAGTACTTC.

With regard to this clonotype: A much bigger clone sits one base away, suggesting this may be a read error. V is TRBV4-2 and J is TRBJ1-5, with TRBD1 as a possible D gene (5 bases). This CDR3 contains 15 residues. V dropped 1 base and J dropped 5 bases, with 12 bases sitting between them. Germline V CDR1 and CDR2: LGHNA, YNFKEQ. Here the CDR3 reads CASSQATDPDQPQHF. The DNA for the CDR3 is TGTGCCAGCAGCCAAGCGACAGACCCCGATCAGCCCCAGCATTTT.

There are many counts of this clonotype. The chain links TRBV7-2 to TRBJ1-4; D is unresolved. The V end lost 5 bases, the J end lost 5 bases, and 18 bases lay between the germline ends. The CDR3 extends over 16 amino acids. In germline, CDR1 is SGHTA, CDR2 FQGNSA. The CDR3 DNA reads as TGTGCCAGCAGCCCCTCCCGGCACGGATCGAATGAAAAACTGTTTTTT. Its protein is CASSPSRHGSNEKLFF.

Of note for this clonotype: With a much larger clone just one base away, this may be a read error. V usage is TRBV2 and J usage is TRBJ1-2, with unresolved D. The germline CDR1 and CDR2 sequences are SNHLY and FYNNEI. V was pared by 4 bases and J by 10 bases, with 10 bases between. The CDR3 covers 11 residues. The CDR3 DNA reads TGTGCCAGCAGTGGAGTTAACAACTACACCTTC. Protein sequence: CASSGVNNYTF.

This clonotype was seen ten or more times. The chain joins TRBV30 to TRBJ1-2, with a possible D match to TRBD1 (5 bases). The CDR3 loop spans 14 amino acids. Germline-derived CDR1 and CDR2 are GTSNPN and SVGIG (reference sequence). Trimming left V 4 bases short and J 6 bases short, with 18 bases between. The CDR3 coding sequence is TGTGCCTGGACCCCGGTGGGCAGGGAGCATGGCTACACCTTC. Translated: CAWTPVGREHGYTF. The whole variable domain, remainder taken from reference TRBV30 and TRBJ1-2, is SQTIHQWPATLVQPVGSPLSLECTVEGTSNPNLYWYRQAAGRGLQLLFYSVGIGQISSEVPQNLSASRPQDRQFILSSKKLLLSDSGFYLCAWTPVGREHGYTFGSGTRLTVV.

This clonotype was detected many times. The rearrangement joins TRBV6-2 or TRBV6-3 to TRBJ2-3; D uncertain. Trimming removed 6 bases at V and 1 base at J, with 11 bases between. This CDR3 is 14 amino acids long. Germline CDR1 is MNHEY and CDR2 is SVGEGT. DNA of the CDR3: TGTGCCAGCAGGGATACTATACGCACAGATACGCAGTATTTT. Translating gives CASRDTIRTDTQYF.

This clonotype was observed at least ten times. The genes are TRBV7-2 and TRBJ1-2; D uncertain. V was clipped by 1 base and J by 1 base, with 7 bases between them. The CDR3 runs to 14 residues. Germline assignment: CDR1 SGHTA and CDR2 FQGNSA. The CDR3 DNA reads TGTGCCAGCAGCTTAGGATTTATTAACTATGGCTACACCTTC. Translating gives CASSLGFINYGYTF.

In nucleotides, the CDR3 is TGTGCCAGCGACAATTGGGGAAGCAATCAGCCCCAGCATTTT. Encoded protein: CASDNWGSNQPQHF. The chain is built from TRBV28 and TRBJ1-5; D remains ambiguous. The V gene's germline CDR1 is MDHEN and CDR2 SYDVKM. Trimming left V 8 bases short and J 1 base short, with 12 bases between. CDR3 length equals 14 residues.

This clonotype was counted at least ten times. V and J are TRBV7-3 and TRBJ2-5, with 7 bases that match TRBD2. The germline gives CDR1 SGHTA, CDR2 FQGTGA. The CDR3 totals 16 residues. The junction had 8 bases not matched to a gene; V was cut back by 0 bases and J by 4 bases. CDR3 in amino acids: CASSLTGGGVGETQYF. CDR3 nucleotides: TGTGCCAGCAGCTTAACTGGGGGGGGAGTAGGAGAGACCCAGTACTTC. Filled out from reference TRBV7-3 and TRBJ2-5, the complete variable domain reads GAGVSQTPSNKVTEKGKYVELRCDPISGHTALYWYRQSLGQGPEFLIYFQGTGAADDSGLPNDRFFAVRPEGSVSTLKIQRTERGDSAVYLCASSLTGGGVGETQYFGPGTRLLVL.

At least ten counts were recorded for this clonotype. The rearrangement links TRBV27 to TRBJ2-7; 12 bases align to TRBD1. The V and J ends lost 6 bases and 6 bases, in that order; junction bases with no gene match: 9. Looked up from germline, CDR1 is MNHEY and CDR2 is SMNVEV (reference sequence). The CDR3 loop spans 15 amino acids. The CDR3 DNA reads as TGTGCCAGCAGCCGAGGGGGACAGGGGGCTTTCGAGCAGTACTTC. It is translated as CASSRGGQGAFEQYF.

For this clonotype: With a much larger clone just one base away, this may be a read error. CDR3 amino acids: CASSPPVTYNEQFF. The CDR3 coding sequence is TGTGCCAGCAGCCCCCCCGTGACCTACAATGAGCAGTTCTTC. The rearrangement uses TRBV12-3 or TRBV12-4 and TRBJ2-1; D uncertain. Trimming pared 6 bases from V and 2 bases from J, leaving 11 bases between. The CDR3 sequence is 14 residues long.

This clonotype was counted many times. The CDR3 DNA reads TGTGCCACCCGCCTTAAGGGGGCCGGCACCGGGGAGCTGTTTTTT. Translated: CATRLKGAGTGELFF. The J gene is TRBJ2-2, the V gene TRBV6-1; 7 bases are shared with TRBD1. Germline CDR1 is MNHNS and CDR2 is SASEGT. With 10 bases clipped from V and 4 bases from J, the junction kept 12 bases outside the gene matches. The CDR3 is 15 residues long.

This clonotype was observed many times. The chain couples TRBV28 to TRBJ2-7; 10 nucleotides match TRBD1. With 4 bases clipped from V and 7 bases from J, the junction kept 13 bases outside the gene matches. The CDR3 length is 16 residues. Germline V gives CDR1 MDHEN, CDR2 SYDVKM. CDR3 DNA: TGTGCCAGCAGTTCCATTGAAAGACAGGGGGCTCGAGAGCAGTACTTC. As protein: CASSSIERQGAREQYF.

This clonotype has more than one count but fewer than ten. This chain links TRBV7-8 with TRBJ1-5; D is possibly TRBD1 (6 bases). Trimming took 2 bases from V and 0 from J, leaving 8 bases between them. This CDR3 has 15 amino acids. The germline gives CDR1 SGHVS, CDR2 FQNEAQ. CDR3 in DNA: TGTGCCAGCAGCTTAAACAGGGATAGCAATCAGCCCCAGCATTTT. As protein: CASSLNRDSNQPQHF.

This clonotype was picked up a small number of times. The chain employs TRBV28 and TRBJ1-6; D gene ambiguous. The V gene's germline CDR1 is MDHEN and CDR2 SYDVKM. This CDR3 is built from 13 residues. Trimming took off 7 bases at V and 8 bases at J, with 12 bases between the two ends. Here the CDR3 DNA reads TGTGCCAGCACCCCCTGGGGTGATTCACCCCTCCACTTT. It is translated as CASTPWGDSPLHF.

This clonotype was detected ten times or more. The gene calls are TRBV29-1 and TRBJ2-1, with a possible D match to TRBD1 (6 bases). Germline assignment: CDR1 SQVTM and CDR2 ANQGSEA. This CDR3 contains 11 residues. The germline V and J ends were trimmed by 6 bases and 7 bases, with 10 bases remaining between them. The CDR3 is CSVAGVNEQFF. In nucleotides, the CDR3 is TGCAGCGTAGCAGGGGTAAATGAGCAGTTCTTC.

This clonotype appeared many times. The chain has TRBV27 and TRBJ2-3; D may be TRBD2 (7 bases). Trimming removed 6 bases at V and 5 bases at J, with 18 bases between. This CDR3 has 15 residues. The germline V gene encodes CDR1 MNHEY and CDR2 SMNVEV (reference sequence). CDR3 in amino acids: CASRREEGGRDTQYF. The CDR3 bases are TGTGCCAGCAGGCGCGAAGAGGGGGGGAGAGATACGCAGTATTTT.

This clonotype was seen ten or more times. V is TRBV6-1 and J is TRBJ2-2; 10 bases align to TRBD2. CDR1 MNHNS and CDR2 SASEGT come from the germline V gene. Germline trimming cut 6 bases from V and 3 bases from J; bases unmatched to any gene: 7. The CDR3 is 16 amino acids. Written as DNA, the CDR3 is TGTGCCAGCAGCCCGAGGCTAGCGGGGGACACCGGGGAGCTGTTTTTT. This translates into CASSPRLAGDTGELFF.

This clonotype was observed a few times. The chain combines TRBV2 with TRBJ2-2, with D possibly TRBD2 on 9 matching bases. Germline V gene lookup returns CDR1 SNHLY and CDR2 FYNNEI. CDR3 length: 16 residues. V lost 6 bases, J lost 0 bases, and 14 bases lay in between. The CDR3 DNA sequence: TGTGCCAGCAGCCTAGCGGGACAGGCGAACACCGGGGAGCTGTTTTTT. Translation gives CASSLAGQANTGELFF. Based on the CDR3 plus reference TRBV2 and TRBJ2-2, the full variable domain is EPEVTQTPSHQVTQMGQEVILRCVPISNHLYFYWYRQILGQKVEFLVSFYNNEISEKSEIFDDQFSVERPDGSNFTLKIRSTKLEDSAMYFCASSLAGQANTGELFFGEGSRLTVL.

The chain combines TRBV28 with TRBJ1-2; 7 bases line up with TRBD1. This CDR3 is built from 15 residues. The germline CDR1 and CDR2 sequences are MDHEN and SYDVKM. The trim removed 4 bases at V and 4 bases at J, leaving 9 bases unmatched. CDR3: CASSWGGTAFYGYTF. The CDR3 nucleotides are TGTGCCAGCAGTTGGGGTGGGACAGCTTTCTATGGCTACACCTTC.

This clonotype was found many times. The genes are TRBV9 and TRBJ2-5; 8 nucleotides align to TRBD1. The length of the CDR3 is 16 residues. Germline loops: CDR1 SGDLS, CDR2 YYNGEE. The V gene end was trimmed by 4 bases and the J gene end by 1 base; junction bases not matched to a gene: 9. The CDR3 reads CASSPQGQGLQETQYF. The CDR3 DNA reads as TGTGCCAGCAGCCCCCAAGGACAGGGCCTCCAAGAGACCCAGTACTTC.

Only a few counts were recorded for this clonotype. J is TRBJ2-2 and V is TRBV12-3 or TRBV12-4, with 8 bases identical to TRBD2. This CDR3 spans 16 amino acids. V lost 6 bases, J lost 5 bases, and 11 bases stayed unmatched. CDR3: CASSTGTREGTGELFF. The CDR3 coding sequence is TGTGCCAGCAGCACCGGGACTCGGGAGGGGACCGGGGAGCTGTTTTTT.

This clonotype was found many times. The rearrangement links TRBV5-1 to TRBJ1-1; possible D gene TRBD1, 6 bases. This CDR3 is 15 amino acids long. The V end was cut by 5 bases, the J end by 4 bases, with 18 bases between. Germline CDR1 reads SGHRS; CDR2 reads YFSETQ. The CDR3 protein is CASRGGGRRATEAFF. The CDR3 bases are TGCGCCAGCAGAGGGGGAGGGCGACGGGCCACTGAAGCTTTCTTT.